This TCR beta chain was sequenced during a study of Ad26.COV2.S vaccination and SARS-CoV-2 variants. A note on this clone: The antigen is not known.

Produced via immunoSEQ multiplex PCR; TCRdb's table is partial and in-frame only. The table has about 460,000 clones, roughly nine tenths seen once. The sample's treatment: 15 to 20 received Ad26.COV2.S at low or high dose, single or two shots; 5 received placebo; per-sample allocation not given. On day 63 after the first injection, vaccine and placebo recipients gave samples. Per germline, CDR1 SQVTM and CDR2 ANQGSEA. V was cut by 4 bases and J by 0 bases, with 9 bases left in between. This CDR3 has 14 amino acids. General observations from the study: Marked by substantial breadth, spike-specific CD8+ and CD4+ T cell responses were reportedly seen after vaccination.

The input for sequencing was peripheral blood, taken in a trial of Ad26.COV2.S vaccine versus placebo. The source is a person aged 18-65 years who received the Ad26.COV2.S COVID-19 vaccine or a placebo. This sequence joins TRBV29-1 and TRBJ2-2; D is unclear. CDR3 in amino acids: CSVVGRANTGELFF. Written as DNA, the CDR3 is TGCAGCGTTGTCGGCAGAGCGAACACCGGGGAGCTGTTTTTT.